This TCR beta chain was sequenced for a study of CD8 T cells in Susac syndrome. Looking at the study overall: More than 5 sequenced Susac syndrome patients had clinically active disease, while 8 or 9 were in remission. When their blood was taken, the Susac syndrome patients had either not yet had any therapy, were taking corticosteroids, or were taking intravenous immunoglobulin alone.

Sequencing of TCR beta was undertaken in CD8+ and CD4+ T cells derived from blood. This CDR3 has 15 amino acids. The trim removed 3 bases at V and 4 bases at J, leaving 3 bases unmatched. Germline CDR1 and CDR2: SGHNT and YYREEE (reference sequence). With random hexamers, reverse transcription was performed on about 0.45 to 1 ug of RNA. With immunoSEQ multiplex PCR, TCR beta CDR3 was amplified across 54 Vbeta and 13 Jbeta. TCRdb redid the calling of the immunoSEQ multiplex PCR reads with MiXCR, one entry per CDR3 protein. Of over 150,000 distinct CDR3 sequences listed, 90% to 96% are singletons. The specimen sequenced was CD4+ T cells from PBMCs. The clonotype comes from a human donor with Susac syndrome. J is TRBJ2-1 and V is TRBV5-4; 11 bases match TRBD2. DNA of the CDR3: TGTGCCAGCAGCTGGACTAGCGGGCGTTACAATGAGCAGTTCTTC. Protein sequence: CASSWTSGRYNEQFF.